This T cell receptor beta chain was sequenced in a study of blood T cell repertoires in COVID-19. Per the authors' pipeline: Reference gene primer amplification yielded estimated nucleated cell counts. The protocol was immunoSEQ multiplex PCR, while the TCRdb copy is restricted to in-frame clones and leaves out a portion. Clone size and the V and J calls come from that table; the DNA yielded D and trimming. The repertoire holds 200,000 to 250,000 clones, with more than 75% as singletons. There are 16 residues in the CDR3. CDR1 and CDR2 from the germline V gene are MNHEY and SMNVEV (reference sequence). Trimming removed 7 bases at V and 1 base at J, with 19 bases between.

The V gene is TRBV27, the J gene TRBJ1-1; possible D gene TRBD1, 6 bases. The sequence was collected from a man in his forties with active or convalescent COVID-19. The sequencing input was peripheral blood. The CDR3 DNA reads TGTGCCAGCATGGTTGGGGGCCATAGGGGGAACACTGAAGCTTTCTTT. This encodes CASMVGGHRGNTEAFF.